The T cell receptor (beta chain) described here comes from a study of blood T cell repertoires in COVID-19 (dated by TCRdb to 2018 to 2021). About the investigation overall: Collaborator samples came from the United States, Italy and Spain and covered acute and convalescent phases of COVID-19. The prospective study material was composed of cDNA or gDNA derived from T cells, B-cell-depleted T cells, or PBMCs. Subjects who had been exposed to COVID-19, were actively infected with it, or had recovered from it provided the deeply sampled blood TCRbeta repertoires that made up the dataset. The repertoires were released in a freely available public database meant as a resource for research on the immune response to SARS-CoV-2. Samples were obtained from the ongoing ImmuneRACE study (first 160 participants) and from about 1,300 subjects provided by 6 global collaborators. Sample metadata almost always included a de-identified subject ID, COVID-19 status, age in years and sex. Where available, HLA class I and class II types were obtained from metadata supplied by the sample provider rather than from assay-based typing.

Broader findings and caveats from the paper: How much clinical and demographic metadata was included differed by source and by participant, and the metadata was provided uncurated.

CDR1 and CDR2 are drawn from the germline V gene (reference sequence): LNHDA, SQIVND. The germline V end is reduced by 8 bases and the J end by 0 bases; junction bases left unmatched: 15. Its CDR3 holds 17 amino acids, cysteine through phenylalanine. Only the CDR3 DNA stays, 51 bases, in frame from base 1. Each collaborating institution followed its own protocols to collect whole blood in K2EDTA tubes. Collaborator samples were shipped for TCRbeta analysis as frozen whole blood, isolated PBMCs, or DNA extracted from either sample type. TCRbeta CDR3 regions were amplified from genomic DNA using the immunoSEQ Assay, a bias-controlled multiplex PCR. In the paper's pipeline: Within the assay, amplification of reference gene primers was used to estimate how many nucleated cells each sample contained. To quantify the absolute abundance of each unique TCRbeta CDR3 rearrangement, sequence reads were collapsed and filtered. Productive Simpson clonality was computed per sample as the square root of Simpson's diversity index over productive rearrangements. TCRdb holds this immuneACCESS table with in-frame rearrangements only. Some clones are missing; in checked studies, unresolved V genes explain under half, and the rest has no known cause. The D gene and trimming were derived from the DNA, and the V and J assignments and clone size from that table. Across this sample there are several thousand clones, with 86% seen only once. Under 10% of the sample goes to the ten largest clones.

On this clone: It lacks a known antigen. No base qualities exist here, and no much larger clone lies one base off it.

The sequence derives from a human donor with active COVID-19. The donor label of this sample is uncertain. The material sequenced was peripheral blood. The receptor chain draws on TRBV19 and TRBJ1-1; a stretch of 7 junction bases matches TRBD1. The CDR3 sequence is CASSRAGTVNLNTEAFF. Here is the DNA: TGTGCCAGTTCACGGGCCGGGACAGTGAATTTGAACACTGAAGCTTTCTTT.